This passage covers 16 T cell receptor beta chains from one sample sequenced in a study of CD8 T cells in Susac syndrome (dated by TCRdb to about 2019). The library was produced with the immunoSEQ multiplex PCR assay. RNA was extracted with the RNeasy kit and roughly 0.45 to 1 ug was reverse transcribed using random hexamers. The public sequencing data were trimmed at Q25 with fastp and processed into clonotypes with MiXCR by TCRdb, which kept only in-frame beta chains. Each record represents a unique CDR3 protein, reported with the most common genes and DNA among its rows. Recorded for this sample are around 220,000 distinct CDR3 sequences; around nine tenths of them occurred a single time. The ten biggest clones cover roughly 0.13% of the sample. Sequencing input: CD8+ T cells from PBMCs. The receptors shown here come from a human donor with multiple sclerosis.

This clonotype was seen a single time. This chain links TRBV6-1 with TRBJ1-2, with unresolved D. V was clipped by 7 bases and J by 4 bases, with 10 bases between them. The CDR3 contains 12 residues. The germline V gene has CDR1 MNHNS and CDR2 SASEGT. The CDR3 protein is CASTVGSYGYTF. Written as DNA, the CDR3 is TGTGCCAGCACTGTCGGAAGCTATGGCTACACCTTC.

The V call is TRBV6-5, the J call TRBJ2-5; unclear D gene. CDR1 MNHEY and CDR2 SVGAGI come from the germline V gene. The CDR3 runs 13 residues. Trimming removed 2 bases at V and 2 bases at J, with 6 bases between. The CDR3 region is CASSYGPQETQYF. The CDR3 DNA reads as TGTGCCAGCAGTTACGGGCCTCAAGAGACCCAGTACTTC.

The V gene is TRBV11-2, the J gene TRBJ2-3; 8 bases are shared with TRBD2. V lost 4 bases and J lost 2; bases outside the gene matches: 11. The CDR3 contains 17 residues. From germline, CDR1 is SGHAT and CDR2 FQNNGV. The CDR3 bases are TGTGCCAGCAGCTCCCATCCGGGGGGGCGGGTCACAGATACGCAGTATTTT. It translates to CASSSHPGGRVTDTQYF.

The chain links TRBV4-3 to TRBJ2-7, with 7 bases matching TRBD1. The CDR3 is made up of 17 amino acids. The J segment lost 3 bases and the V segment lost 0 bases, leaving 11 bases of the junction unmatched. Per germline, CDR1 LGHNA and CDR2 YSLEER. CDR3 protein: CASSQEALPGQNYEQYF. DNA for the CDR3: TGCGCCAGCAGCCAAGAAGCACTCCCGGGACAGAACTACGAGCAGTACTTC.

The chain combines TRBV2 with TRBJ1-2; D might be TRBD1 (6 bases). CDR1 and CDR2 (germline): SNHLY, FYNNEI. Trimming removed 4 bases from V and 5 bases from J, with 14 bases in between. The CDR3 has 14 residues. The CDR3 is CASSGDGGGYGYTF. CDR3 DNA: TGTGCCAGCAGTGGGGACGGGGGCGGTTATGGCTACACCTTC.

The chain employs TRBV24-1 and TRBJ2-1; TRBD2 aligns across 10 bases. This CDR3 is built from 15 residues. V shed 5 bases and J 7 bases; nucleotides not matched to a gene: 7. Germline V gene lookup returns CDR1 KGHDR and CDR2 SFDVKD. The CDR3 DNA reads as TGTGCCACCAGTGGTGGACTAGCGGATTTTAATGAGCAGTTCTTC. Translation: CATSGGLADFNEQFF.

The chain has TRBV6-1 and TRBJ1-1; D is perhaps TRBD1 (5 bases). The CDR3 covers 15 residues. Trimming took 3 bases from V and 1 from J, leaving 12 bases between them. Germline V gene lookup returns CDR1 MNHNS and CDR2 SASEGT. The CDR3 sequence is CASSDRGTENTEAFF. CDR3 sequence (DNA): TGTGCCAGCAGTGATAGAGGGACGGAGAACACTGAAGCTTTCTTT.

V is TRBV30 and J is TRBJ2-3; D not certain. The CDR3 loop spans 12 amino acids. The V end was cut by 0 bases, the J end by 4 bases, with 5 bases between. CDR1 and CDR2 from the germline V gene are GTSNPN and SVGIG (reference sequence). The CDR3 is CAWSVSADTQYF. The CDR3 bases are TGTGCCTGGAGTGTATCCGCAGATACGCAGTATTTT.

CDR3 nucleotides: TGTGCCAGCAGCTTAAATACCAACGGCGGGGAGCTGTTTTTT. Translation: CASSLNTNGGELFF. The gene calls are TRBV7-6 and TRBJ2-2; D is ambiguous. Germline loops: CDR1 SGHVS, CDR2 FNYEAQ. V was shortened by 2 bases and J by 7 bases, with 11 bases between the two germline ends. The CDR3 is made up of 14 amino acids.

V is TRBV13 and J is TRBJ2-3, with TRBD1 matching 8 bases. Looked up from germline, CDR1 is PRHDT and CDR2 is FYEKMQ (reference sequence). The CDR3 totals 14 residues. The V and J ends lost 5 bases and 11 bases, in that order; junction bases with no gene match: 12. The CDR3 DNA reads as TGTGCCAGCAGCACGACCGAGACAGGGGATGAGCAGTATTTT. Translating it yields CASSTTETGDEQYF.

The V call is TRBV4-3, the J call TRBJ1-1; D is ambiguous. From germline, CDR1 is LGHNA and CDR2 YSLEER. Trimming removed 0 bases at V and 11 bases at J, with 13 bases between. This CDR3 has 13 amino acids. The CDR3 DNA reads TGCGCCAGCAGCCAAGAGGTTTCCAACGGGGCTTTCTTT. This codes for CASSQEVSNGAFF.

The J gene is TRBJ1-5, the V gene TRBV30, with D possibly being TRBD1 (6 bases). Trimming stripped 1 base from V and 6 bases from J, with 16 bases between. From germline, CDR1 is GTSNPN and CDR2 SVGIG (reference sequence). There are 15 residues in the CDR3. CDR3 protein: CAWSGGTSDVQPQHF. The CDR3 DNA reads as TGTGCCTGGAGTGGAGGGACATCCGACGTTCAGCCCCAGCATTTT.

The chain recombines TRBV18 with TRBJ2-5, with D possibly being TRBD1 (6 bases). In germline, CDR1 is KGHSH, CDR2 LQKENI. The length of the CDR3 is 14 residues. Trimming shortened V by 3 bases and J by 5 bases, and 13 bases separated the two germline ends. The CDR3 DNA sequence: TGTGCCAGCTCACCCTCAACAGGGATTGAGACCCAGTACTTC. The encoded protein is CASSPSTGIETQYF.

The rearrangement joins TRBV19 to TRBJ1-4, with D unresolved. The CDR3 runs to 14 residues. Per the germline V gene, CDR1 is LNHDA and CDR2 is SQIVND (reference sequence). The V and J ends lost 0 bases and 10 bases respectively, with 12 bases between them. CDR3 sequence (DNA): TGTGCCAGTAGTATAGATCCAGGAATCGGAAAACTGTTTTTT. Translation gives CASSIDPGIGKLFF.

The V gene is TRBV4-2, the J gene TRBJ2-5; D unresolved. Germline CDR1 is LGHNA and CDR2 is YNFKEQ. V gave up 4 bases and J gave up 1 base, with 10 bases separating them. This CDR3 is built from 14 residues. This CDR3 reads CASSPAHSQETQYF. The CDR3 DNA follows: TGTGCCAGCAGCCCAGCGCACAGCCAAGAGACCCAGTACTTC.

The table lists this clonotype with a count of one. This chain uses TRBV7-2 with TRBJ2-7; D is uncertain. This CDR3 region has 14 residues. Germline V gives CDR1 SGHTA, CDR2 FQGNSA. Trimming shortened V by 4 bases and J by 2 bases, and 12 bases separated the two germline ends. This CDR3 is CASSSGYLAYEQYF. The CDR3 nucleotides read TGTGCCAGCAGCTCCGGATACTTAGCCTACGAGCAGTACTTC.